This TCR beta chain was documented in a study of T-cell memory formation after mild COVID-19. Study results and caveats: Prior to infection, memory already included some responding clones, suggesting cross-reactive memory joined.

It was 5'RACE with constant-segment primers that produced the TCR alpha and TCR beta cDNA libraries, which carried sample barcodes and UMIs. One entry per CDR3 protein results from TCRdb running MiXCR on the 5' RACE reads. The sample lists hundreds of thousands of distinct CDR3 sequences; approximately 19% were seen once. Germline lookup yields CDR1 SGDLS and CDR2 YYNGEE. The CDR3 has 14 residues. Trimming took 4 bases from V and 4 from J, leaving 11 bases between them. For this clonotype: What it binds is unknown.

The V gene is TRBV9, the J gene TRBJ2-2, with unresolved D. The sequence came from an adult woman who had mild COVID-19 (a few samples of this study predate the infection). Cell type and time point are not known. The sample taken for sequencing was PBMCs or a T cell subset sorted from them (not recorded which). CDR3 sequence reads: CASSLPESTGELFF. The CDR3 DNA follows: TGTGCCAGCAGCCTTCCGGAATCCACCGGGGAGCTGTTTTTT. The full variable domain, rest sourced from reference TRBV9 and TRBJ2-2, is DSGVTQTPKHLITATGQRVTLRCSPRSGDLSVYWYQQSLDQGLQFLIQYYNGEERAKGNILERFSAQQFPDLHSELNLSSLELGDSALYFCASSLPESTGELFFGEGSRLTVL.